Each of the 31 T cell receptor beta chains below was sequenced from the same sample in a study of a mutant IDH1 vaccine in newly diagnosed glioma. Sample time point: week 23, last vaccination. Topical imiquimod was applied with each vaccine dose, which held 300 ug of mutant IDH1 20-mer peptide. What these receptors recognize is not known. Sequencing used immunoSEQ multiplex PCR; TCRdb keeps in-frame clones, though not all of them. Of tens of thousands of clones listed, about four fifths are singletons. The specimen comprised PBMCs, sampled from a glioma patient whose treatment included an IDH1 peptide vaccine. These receptors all stem from a man in his forties with glioma.

The J gene is TRBJ1-5, the V gene TRBV4-1; 10 bases agree with TRBD1. The V gene end was trimmed by 0 bases and the J gene end by 5 bases; junction bases not matched to a gene: 7. The CDR3 extends over 17 amino acids. The germline V gene has CDR1 MGHRA and CDR2 YSYEKL. The CDR3 coding sequence is TGCGCCAGCAGCCAAGAAGCCGGGACAGGGGCGTATCAGCCCCAGCATTTT. It codes for CASSQEAGTGAYQPQHF.

The rearrangement uses TRBV18 and TRBJ1-6; D not resolved. Per germline, CDR1 KGHSH and CDR2 LQKENI. This CDR3 has 16 residues. Between the trimmed V and J ends, which lost 1 base and 5 bases, there was a span of 12 bases. The CDR3 reads CASSPRVGANNSPLHF. CDR3 in DNA: TGTGCCAGCTCACCACGGGTAGGCGCGAATAATTCACCCCTCCACTTT. Complete variable domain (other parts from reference TRBV18 and TRBJ1-6): NAGVMQNPRHLVRRRGQEARLRCSPMKGHSHVYWYRQLPEEGLKFMVYLQKENIIDESGMPKERFSAEFPKEGPSILRIQQVVRGDSAAYFCASSPRVGANNSPLHFGNGTRLTVT.

The table lists this clone with a few counts. V and J are TRBV10-3 and TRBJ1-1; D gene ambiguous. This CDR3 contains 14 residues. V shed 3 bases and J shed 1 base, with 9 bases lying between them. The V gene's germline CDR1 is ENHRY and CDR2 SYGVKD. The CDR3 sequence: CAISDRGKNTEAFF. The CDR3 nucleotides are TGTGCCATCAGTGATCGGGGAAAGAACACTGAAGCTTTCTTT.

The rearrangement uses TRBV5-1 and TRBJ2-7; D is tentatively TRBD1 or TRBD2 (6 bases each). Germline V gene data show CDR1 as SGHRS and CDR2 as YFSETQ. V dropped 1 base and J dropped 5 bases, with 28 bases sitting between them. The length of the CDR3 is 19 residues. This CDR3 reads CASSLLAQGRGQPLDEQYF. In DNA, the CDR3 is TGCGCCAGCAGCTTGTTAGCCCAGGGCCGGGGGCAACCCTTGGACGAGCAGTACTTC.

This chain joins TRBV6-5 and TRBJ1-5, with TRBD1 as a possible D gene (5 bases). The CDR3 consists of 15 residues. V was pared by 6 bases and J by 6 bases, with 18 bases between. Germline V gene data show CDR1 as MNHEY and CDR2 as SVGAGI. CDR3 sequence reads: CASREGGEESQPQHF. The CDR3 DNA reads as TGTGCCAGCAGGGAGGGAGGGGAGGAGAGTCAGCCCCAGCATTTT.

This clone came up a few times. V and J are TRBV7-6 and TRBJ1-6; D call uncertain. This CDR3 is 16 amino acids long. Trimming left V 7 bases short and J 2 bases short, with 15 bases between. Germline CDR1 and CDR2: SGHVS and FNYEAQ. CDR3 residues: CASKASGKTYNSPLHF. The CDR3 DNA reads TGTGCCAGCAAGGCTTCCGGCAAGACCTATAATTCACCCCTCCACTTT.

The rearrangement joins TRBV19 to TRBJ1-5; D is uncertain. Trimming took off 9 bases at V and 2 bases at J, with 11 bases between the two ends. The CDR3 is made up of 13 amino acids. Germline CDR1 LNHDA, CDR2 SQIVND (reference sequence). In DNA form, the CDR3 reads TGTGCCAGCGGTCTCTCAGGCAATCAGCCCCAGCATTTT. This translates into CASGLSGNQPQHF.

This clone was seen more than once but under ten times. One end of the junction fails to match germline, which may point to a read error. The chain recombines TRBV7-7 with TRBJ1-1, with TRBD1 as a possible D gene (5 bases). Looked up from germline, CDR1 is SSHAT and CDR2 is FNYEAQ (reference sequence). CDR3 length equals 15 residues. The CDR3 DNA reads as TGTGCTAGCAGCTACGGGACTTCCGAGGGCACTGAAGCTTTCTTT. Encoded protein: CASSYGTSEGTEAFF.

The chain recombines TRBV7-8 with TRBJ2-1; D is ambiguous. The germline gives CDR1 SGHVS, CDR2 FQNEAQ. V lost 3 bases, J lost 8 bases, and 17 bases lay in between. CDR3 length equals 15 residues. CDR3 in amino acids: CASSFRDYPDHEQFF. CDR3 in DNA: TGTGCCAGCAGCTTTAGGGATTACCCCGACCATGAGCAGTTCTTC.

This chain joins TRBV5-1 and TRBJ2-7; D is perhaps TRBD2 (6 bases). This CDR3 spans 14 amino acids. V was pared by 4 bases and J by 1 base, with 12 bases between. The germline V gene encodes CDR1 SGHRS and CDR2 YFSETQ. In nucleotides, the CDR3 is TGCGCCAGCAGCCCCGGGACTGGATCCTACGAGCAGTACTTC. Amino acid sequence: CASSPGTGSYEQYF.

The rearrangement uses TRBV5-1 and TRBJ2-1, with 12 bases that match TRBD2. The CDR3 covers 15 residues. CDR1 and CDR2 from the germline V gene are SGHRS and YFSETQ. With V trimmed by 4 bases and J by 8 bases, 7 bases remained unmatched. The CDR3 spells CASSPGLAGVDEQFF. The DNA for the CDR3 is TGCGCCAGCAGCCCGGGACTAGCGGGCGTCGATGAGCAGTTCTTC. The full variable domain, with the rest looked up from reference TRBV5-1 and TRBJ2-1, is KAGVTQTPRYLIKTRGQQVTLSCSPISGHRSVSWYQQTPGQGLQFLFEYFSETQRNKGNFPGRFSGRQFSNSRSEMNVSTLELGDSALYLCASSPGLAGVDEQFFGPGTRLTVL.

This clone came up once. Sequence at one end of the junction differs from germline and may be a read error. The CDR3: CASSKDQGRRSYEQYF. DNA for the CDR3: TGTGCCAGCAGCAAAGACCAGGGAAGAAGATCCTACGAGCAGTACTTC. The rearrangement uses TRBV14 and TRBJ2-7; D may be TRBD1 (5 bases). This CDR3 spans 16 amino acids. CDR1 is SGHDN and CDR2 is FVKESK in the germline V gene.

This clone was recorded only once. This chain links TRBV7-9 with TRBJ2-1; the D is unclear. The germline V gene has CDR1 SEHNR and CDR2 FQNEAQ (reference sequence). The CDR3 is 16 amino acids. Trimming pared 5 bases from V and 0 bases from J, leaving 14 bases between. The CDR3 region has the DNA TGTGCCAGCAGCCTGACGGTGGGTAGCTCCTACAATGAGCAGTTCTTC. Its protein product is CASSLTVGSSYNEQFF. The full variable domain, its missing parts supplied by reference TRBV7-9 and TRBJ2-1, is DTGVSQNPRHKITKRGQNVTFRCDPISEHNRLYWYRQTLGQGPEFLTYFQNEAQLEKSRLLSDRFSAERPKGSFSTLEIQRTEQGDSAMYLCASSLTVGSSYNEQFFGPGTRLTVL.

This clone was observed a handful of times. The V call is TRBV5-1, the J call TRBJ2-7; 11 bases line up with TRBD2. Germline V gene lookup returns CDR1 SGHRS and CDR2 YFSETQ. This CDR3 contains 18 residues. V was clipped by 4 bases and J by 2 bases; unmatched bases: 14. This CDR3 is CASSNIAGGPVKAYEQYF. The CDR3 DNA reads TGCGCCAGCAGCAATATAGCGGGGGGGCCGGTAAAAGCCTACGAGCAGTACTTC.

The gene calls are TRBV12-5 and TRBJ2-1, with D possibly being TRBD2 (6 bases). This CDR3 spans 13 amino acids. Trimming removed 8 bases from V and 4 bases from J, with 12 bases in between. The germline V gene encodes CDR1 LGHNT and CDR2 FRNRAP. CDR3 sequence reads: CASHAGKYNEQFF. CDR3 nucleotide sequence: TGTGCTAGTCATGCGGGGAAGTACAATGAGCAGTTCTTC.

The chain employs TRBV6-5 and TRBJ2-2, with a possible D match to TRBD1 (6 bases). In germline, CDR1 is MNHEY, CDR2 SVGAGI. The CDR3 consists of 15 residues. V gave up 4 bases and J gave up 6 bases, with 15 bases separating them. CDR3 in DNA: TGTGCCAGCAGTTCTCGGACAGCCTCCCCCGGGGAGCTGTTTTTT. It specifies CASSSRTASPGELFF.

Written as DNA, the CDR3 is TGTGCCAGTAGTATAAGGGTTGGGGTGAATGAGCAGTTCTTC. As protein: CASSIRVGVNEQFF. The V and J genes are TRBV19 and TRBJ2-1; D not certain. The CDR3 totals 14 residues. V gave up 2 bases and J gave up 7 bases, with 12 bases separating them. In germline, CDR1 is LNHDA, CDR2 SQIVND (reference sequence).

This rearrangement joins TRBV29-1 to TRBJ2-5; 13 bases line up with TRBD2. The CDR3 is made up of 15 amino acids. Trimming removed 6 bases from V and 2 bases from J; junction bases left unmatched: 6. The germline V gene encodes CDR1 SQVTM and CDR2 ANQGSEA. In nucleotides, the CDR3 is TGCAGCGTCGCCTGGACTAGCGGGAGACAAGAGACCCAGTACTTC. Its translation is CSVAWTSGRQETQYF.

The rearrangement joins TRBV7-9 to TRBJ1-1; tentatively, D is TRBD1 (5 bases). V was cut by 5 bases and J by 6 bases, with 25 bases left in between. The CDR3 covers 17 residues. Germline loops: CDR1 SEHNR, CDR2 FQNEAQ (reference sequence). CDR3 sequence reads: CASSQSGRSSLGAEAFF. The CDR3 nucleotides are TGTGCCAGCAGCCAATCCGGAAGGTCCTCTCTGGGGGCTGAAGCTTTCTTT.

This sequence joins TRBV7-9 and TRBJ1-4; D gene uncertain. CDR1 is SEHNR, CDR2 FQNEAQ, per germline (reference sequence). The CDR3 consists of 15 residues. The V and J ends lost 1 base and 1 base respectively, with 7 bases between them. The CDR3 DNA follows: TGTGCCAGCAGCTTAGTCTTAGGAACTAATGAAAAACTGTTTTTT. Translation: CASSLVLGTNEKLFF.

The gene calls are TRBV7-9 and TRBJ1-2, with D maybe TRBD1 (5 bases). The CDR3 runs 12 residues. Trimming took 5 bases from V and 7 from J, leaving 11 bases between them. Germline assignment: CDR1 SEHNR and CDR2 FQNEAQ (reference sequence). The CDR3 protein is CASSPRVAGYTF. The CDR3 DNA is TGTGCCAGCAGCCCCAGGGTAGCTGGCTACACCTTC.

Only one count was recorded for this clone. The chain combines TRBV10-2 with TRBJ2-7; the D gene is possibly TRBD1 (5 bases). Trimming took off 6 bases at V and 7 bases at J, with 13 bases between the two ends. The CDR3 spans 12 residues. Germline V gives CDR1 WSHSY, CDR2 SAAADI. The CDR3: CASSRQPPEQYF. The CDR3 DNA sequence: TGCGCCAGCAGCCGACAGCCCCCGGAGCAGTACTTC.

The V call is TRBV18, the J call TRBJ2-5, with no clear D. The CDR3 length is 14 residues. The V gene lost 4 bases and the J gene lost 4 bases, with 13 bases spanning the gap. Germline-derived CDR1 and CDR2 are KGHSH and LQKENI. In DNA, the CDR3 is TGTGCCAGCTCACGAGACAAATCGAGAGAGACCCAGTACTTC. Translating gives CASSRDKSRETQYF.

This clone was detected a few times. J is TRBJ1-2 and V is TRBV27; possibly TRBD1 for D (6 bases). From germline, CDR1 is MNHEY and CDR2 SMNVEV (reference sequence). Between the trimmed V and J ends, which lost 8 bases and 4 bases, there was a span of 17 bases. CDR3 length: 14 amino acids. The CDR3 region is CASAQGGSVYGYTF. In DNA, the CDR3 is TGTGCCAGCGCACAGGGAGGGTCAGTCTATGGCTACACCTTC.

V and J are TRBV23-1 and TRBJ2-7, with TRBD1 identical over 10 bases. TRBV23-1 is known as an ORF, though its function is uncertain. The trim removed 5 bases at V and 5 bases at J, leaving 9 bases unmatched. This CDR3 is built from 15 residues. In DNA, the CDR3 is TGCGCCAGCAGTGATCCGGGACAGGGGTGCGACGAGCAGTACTTC. It specifies CASSDPGQGCDEQYF.

The V call is TRBV5-4, the J call TRBJ2-3; 8 nucleotides agree with TRBD2. V gave up 0 bases and J gave up 1 base; unmatched junction bases: 4. The V gene's germline CDR1 is SGHNT and CDR2 YYREEE (reference sequence). The CDR3 covers 16 residues. The CDR3 is CASSLAAGGGTDTQYF. The CDR3 coding sequence is TGTGCCAGCAGCTTGGCTGCGGGGGGTGGCACAGATACGCAGTATTTT.

The chain joins TRBV30 to TRBJ1-1; no firm D call. Trimming pared 4 bases from V and 0 bases from J, leaving 9 bases between. CDR1 is GTSNPN, CDR2 SVGIG, per germline (reference sequence). The CDR3 has 13 residues. For the CDR3, the DNA is TGTGCCTGGAATACAGTGGTGAACACTGAAGCTTTCTTT. This translates into CAWNTVVNTEAFF.

V usage is TRBV10-3 and J usage is TRBJ1-5; D is uncertain. This CDR3 contains 13 residues. Trimming took 8 bases from V and 4 from J, leaving 12 bases between them. Germline values: CDR1 ENHRY, CDR2 SYGVKD. CDR3 sequence reads: CAIADGPNQPQHF. The CDR3 bases are TGTGCCATCGCTGACGGGCCGAATCAGCCCCAGCATTTT.

The chain combines TRBV30 with TRBJ2-7; D is possibly TRBD2 (5 bases). There are 14 residues in the CDR3. Germline assignment: CDR1 GTSNPN and CDR2 SVGIG (reference sequence). Trimming removed 0 bases from V and 1 base from J, with 10 bases in between. The CDR3 DNA follows: TGTGCCTGGAGTGTAAAGAGACTATCCTACGAGCAGTACTTC. Protein product: CAWSVKRLSYEQYF.

The chain uses TRBV6-6 and TRBJ1-6; D might be TRBD1 (5 bases). Trimming pared 8 bases from V and 3 bases from J, leaving 8 bases between. This CDR3 has 13 amino acids. CDR1 is MNHNY, CDR2 SVGAGI, per germline (reference sequence). CDR3 sequence reads: CASAGGYNSPLHF. As DNA, the CDR3 is TGTGCCAGCGCTGGGGGCTATAATTCACCCCTCCACTTT.

The V call is TRBV7-2, the J call TRBJ2-5; 11 nucleotides agree with TRBD1. V lost 5 bases and J lost 2; bases outside the gene matches: 7. CDR1 and CDR2 from the germline V gene are SGHTA and FQGNSA. The length of the CDR3 is 16 residues. CDR3 protein: CASSPAGTGGQETQYF. The CDR3, as DNA: TGTGCCAGCAGCCCCGCCGGGACAGGGGGTCAAGAGACCCAGTACTTC.